Listed below are T cell receptor beta chains from one sample, sequenced in a study of OX40 agonist ivuxolimab in advanced cancers. Sequenced by immunoSEQ multiplex PCR; TCRdb stores in-frame clones only, minus some. In the table there are about 63,000 clones, around 85% of which are singletons. The material sequenced was CD4+ or CD8+ T cells sorted from blood, taken in a trial of the OX40 agonist ivuxolimab. These receptors were taken from an adult with an advanced solid tumor such as melanoma, head and neck, liver or kidney cancer. CDR3s include the opening cysteine and the closing phenylalanine or tryptophan. D genes are given only for firm matches. Expanded clones are given a class, and other clones once, few, many or no size at all.

d_gene,len,abundance,v_gene,j_gene,CDR3aa,CDR3nt
-,12,-,TRBV5-4,TRBJ2-1,CASSLELGSSFF,TGTGCCAGCAGCTTGGAACTAGGGTCGTCGTTCTTC
TRBD2,14,-,TRBV12-5,TRBJ2-7,CASTPGGPSGEQYF,TGTGCTAGTACCCCGGGAGGGCCATCGGGGGAGCAGTACTTC
TRBD1,13,-,TRBV18,TRBJ1-2,CASSIGQGFGYTF,TGTGCCAGCTCAATCGGACAGGGCTTTGGCTACACCTTC
-,15,-,TRBV28,TRBJ2-5,CASSLSGKVGETQYF,TGTGCCAGCAGTTTATCCGGCAAAGTGGGAGAGACCCAGTACTTC
-,16,-,TRBV5-4,TRBJ2-2,CASSSGTLRGTGELFF,TGTGCCAGCAGCTCGGGGACTCTCAGGGGCACCGGGGAGCTGTTTTTT
TRBD2,14,-,TRBV18,TRBJ2-1,CASSPPGLAGEQFF,TGTGCCAGCTCACCGCCGGGACTAGCGGGTGAGCAGTTCTTC
TRBD2,15,-,TRBV25-1,TRBJ2-5,CASSETSGSWETQYF,TGTGCCAGCAGTGAGACTAGCGGGAGTTGGGAGACCCAGTACTTC
-,16,few,TRBV10-2,TRBJ2-1,CASRSLGGGSYNEQFF,TGCGCCAGCAGATCTCTGGGGGGCGGGTCCTACAATGAGCAGTTCTTC
-,15,-,TRBV7-2,TRBJ2-1,CATQTAFGSYNEQFF,TGTGCCACCCAAACAGCTTTCGGATCCTACAATGAGCAGTTCTTC
TRBD2,17,-,TRBV10-3,TRBJ2-1,CATTGLAGLMLHNEQFF,TGTGCCACCACAGGACTAGCGGGACTCATGTTACACAATGAGCAGTTCTTC
TRBD1,13,-,TRBV19,TRBJ2-7,CASSTGGQPEQYF,TGTGCCAGTAGTACAGGGGGCCAACCGGAGCAGTACTTC
TRBD1,14,-,TRBV7-8,TRBJ1-4,CASSIGQGFEKLFF,TGTGCCAGCAGCATAGGACAGGGGTTTGAAAAACTGTTTTTT
TRBD1,14,-,TRBV19,TRBJ2-1,CASRGTGIGNEQFF,TGTGCCAGTAGAGGGACAGGGATAGGGAATGAGCAGTTCTTC
-,15,-,TRBV9,TRBJ1-1,CASSAGVGMNTEAFF,TGTGCCAGCAGCGCAGGGGTAGGAATGAACACTGAAGCTTTCTTT
TRBD2,13,-,TRBV2,TRBJ2-5,CASSPGLRETQYF,TGTGCCAGCAGCCCGGGACTAAGGGAGACCCAGTACTTC
-,14,-,TRBV5-1,TRBJ1-2,CASSLGGPNYGYTF,TGCGCCAGCAGCCTGGGGGGCCCTAACTATGGCTACACCTTC
-,12,once,TRBV9,TRBJ1-1,CASSVGVTEAFF,TGTGCCAGCAGCGTAGGGGTAACTGAAGCTTTCTTT
-,14,-,TRBV29-1,TRBJ1-2,CSAEGLGGDYGYTF,TGCAGCGCCGAAGGGCTGGGAGGGGACTATGGCTACACCTTC
TRBD1,15,-,TRBV19,TRBJ2-7,CASSIRTGGFYEQYF,TGTGCCAGTAGTATTAGGACAGGGGGTTTCTACGAGCAGTACTTC
TRBD1,12,-,TRBV6-5,TRBJ1-1,CAREQGVFEAFF,TGTGCCCGAGAACAGGGGGTTTTTGAAGCTTTCTTT
-,14,-,TRBV5-1,TRBJ1-1,CASSLAAGQEKAFF,TGCGCCAGCAGCTTGGCAGCGGGACAAGAAAAAGCTTTCTTT
-,14,-,TRBV5-4,TRBJ2-5,CASSLGAVRETQYF,TGTGCCAGCAGCTTGGGAGCAGTAAGAGAGACCCAGTACTTC
-,14,-,TRBV7-8,TRBJ2-7,CASSLASAYYEQYF,TGTGCCAGCAGCTTAGCTAGCGCCTACTACGAGCAGTACTTC
-,14,-,TRBV6-1,TRBJ2-1,CASSEGSTGNEQFF,TGTGCCAGCAGTGAAGGGAGCACGGGCAATGAGCAGTTCTTC
-,12,-,TRBV23-1,TRBJ2-7,CAFDGTVYEQYF,TGCGCCTTCGATGGGACGGTCTACGAGCAGTACTTC
-,14,-,TRBV2,TRBJ1-1,CASSVRGENTEAFF,TGTGCCAGCAGTGTGCGGGGGGAGAACACTGAAGCTTTCTTT
-,15,-,TRBV2,TRBJ1-2,CASSEGTASNYGYTF,TGTGCCAGCAGTGAAGGTACAGCTTCAAACTATGGCTACACCTTC
-,12,-,TRBV18,TRBJ2-7,CASSPTGHEQYF,TGTGCCAGCTCACCGACAGGCCACGAGCAGTACTTC
-,14,-,TRBV19,TRBJ2-1,CASSIGLVGAEQFF,TGTGCCAGTAGTATAGGCCTGGTCGGCGCTGAGCAGTTCTTC
-,15,-,TRBV21-1,TRBJ2-1,CASSKGRRGYNEQFF,TGTGCCAGCAGCAAAGGGCGGAGGGGCTACAATGAGCAGTTCTTC
TRBD2,16,-,TRBV5-6,TRBJ2-1,CASSLTRLAGGVEQFF,TGTGCCAGCAGCCTCACGCGACTAGCGGGAGGGGTTGAGCAGTTCTTC
-,13,-,TRBV6-5,TRBJ2-7,CASSGGQSYEQYF,TGTGCCAGCAGTGGTGGACAGAGCTACGAGCAGTACTTC
-,16,-,TRBV29-1,TRBJ2-3,CSVDGVGSGSTDTQYF,TGCAGCGTGGATGGGGTAGGGAGCGGGAGCACAGATACGCAGTATTTT
-,12,-,TRBV28,TRBJ1-5,CASSAGRQPQHF,TGTGCCAGCAGTGCAGGAAGACAGCCCCAGCATTTT
TRBD1,16,-,TRBV9,TRBJ1-4,CASSVGDRGWGEKLFF,TGTGCCAGCAGCGTAGGGGACAGGGGGTGGGGAGAAAAACTGTTTTTT
-,13,-,TRBV29-1,TRBJ2-2,CSVRQVATGELFF,TGCAGCGTGAGACAGGTGGCCACCGGGGAGCTGTTTTTT
-,16,-,TRBV27,TRBJ2-7,CASSLRMTGSSYEQYF,TGTGCCAGCAGTTTACGGATGACAGGTAGCTCCTACGAGCAGTACTTC
TRBD2,14,-,TRBV6-1,TRBJ2-7,CASRDVAGDYEQYF,TGTGCCAGCAGAGACGTAGCGGGAGACTACGAGCAGTACTTC
-,13,few,TRBV5-1,TRBJ1-2,CASSLGDSYGYTF,TGCGCCAGCAGCTTAGGAGACAGCTATGGCTACACCTTC
TRBD2,14,once,TRBV7-3,TRBJ2-1,CASSPQGLAGEQFF,TGTGCCAGCAGCCCCCAAGGACTAGCGGGTGAGCAGTTCTTC
-,11,-,TRBV20-1,TRBJ2-5,CSAQGGETQYF,TGCAGTGCCCAAGGAGGAGAGACCCAGTACTTC
-,15,few,TRBV4-1,TRBJ1-1,CASSQAGRPNTEAFF,TGCGCCAGCAGCCAGGCAGGACGGCCGAACACTGAAGCTTTCTTT
-,14,-,TRBV5-6,TRBJ1-4,CASSFGTDYEKLFF,TGTGCCAGCAGCTTCGGGACGGACTATGAAAAACTGTTTTTT
-,11,-,TRBV20-1,TRBJ1-2,CSARGPRSYTF,TGCAGTGCTAGAGGGCCCAGGAGCTACACCTTC
-,13,-,TRBV6-1,TRBJ1-5,CASGRSLSQPQHF,TGTGCCAGCGGACGGAGCCTGAGTCAGCCCCAGCATTTT
TRBD2,13,-,TRBV19,TRBJ2-7,CASSIVIGGSPYF,TGTGCCAGTAGTATAGTCATCGGGGGGAGCCCATACTTC